The 23 T cell receptor beta chains below all came from one sample that was sequenced in a study of blood T cell repertoires in COVID-19. Assay used: immunoSEQ multiplex PCR; TCRdb lists only in-frame clones, some missing. The sample has 200,000 or so clones, roughly 85% seen once. The sequencing sample was made of PBMCs or T cells enriched from blood (not recorded which). Every receptor here comes from a woman in her fifties or sixties who had been exposed to COVID-19.

The gene calls are TRBV10-2 and TRBJ2-3; D uncertain. Germline CDR1 reads WSHSY; CDR2 reads SAAADI. Trimming stripped 6 bases from V and 0 bases from J, with 7 bases between. This CDR3 has 13 amino acids. The CDR3 DNA is TGCGCCAGCAGAACTACTAGCACAGATACGCAGTATTTT. The encoded protein is CASRTTSTDTQYF.

This clone was seen a handful of times. This chain connects TRBV6-6 to TRBJ1-1, with 10 bases identical to TRBD1. CDR3 length equals 17 residues. Germline CDR1 is MNHNY and CDR2 is SVGAGI (reference sequence). V dropped 5 bases and J dropped 4; count of bases not matched to a gene: 13. CDR3 DNA sequence: TGTGCCAGCAGTCGTAGAGCCGGGACAGGGGAGAGCACTGAAGCTTTCTTT. This encodes CASSRRAGTGESTEAFF.

This clone was counted once. The chain combines TRBV6-6 with TRBJ2-1; 8 nucleotides agree with TRBD1. The CDR3 extends over 15 amino acids. Germline CDR1 MNHNY, CDR2 SVGAGI (reference sequence). Trimming removed 6 bases from V and 7 bases from J; junction bases left unmatched: 11. Written as DNA, the CDR3 is TGTGCCAGCAGCCTCGGGACAGGCTGGGGAAATGAGCAGTTCTTC. It is translated as CASSLGTGWGNEQFF.

The genes are TRBV6-5 and TRBJ2-2; possible D gene TRBD1, 5 bases. The CDR3 runs to 15 residues. Germline-derived CDR1 and CDR2 are MNHEY and SVGAGI. V was shortened by 5 bases and J by 5 bases, with 15 bases between the two germline ends. The DNA of the CDR3 is TGTGCCAGCAGTCCGAATGGGGCATGGACCGGGGAGCTGTTTTTT. This sequence encodes CASSPNGAWTGELFF.

This clone was detected only once. The genes are TRBV19 and TRBJ1-2; D not resolved. The CDR3 contains 15 residues. The germline gives CDR1 LNHDA, CDR2 SQIVND (reference sequence). The germline V and J ends were trimmed by 5 bases and 4 bases, with 17 bases remaining between them. DNA of the CDR3: TGTGCCAGTAGTCTCCACCTAAGTTCCTCCTATGGCTACACCTTC. Translation: CASSLHLSSSYGYTF.

This rearrangement joins TRBV3-1 (or the pseudogene TRBV3-2) to TRBJ2-2; 14 bases fit TRBD2. The CDR3 spans 17 residues. Germline-derived CDR1 and CDR2 are LGHDT and YNNKEL (reference sequence). The junction had 4 bases not matched to a gene; V was cut back by 3 bases and J by 4 bases. The CDR3 reads CASSHLGLAGATGELFF. The CDR3 DNA follows: TGTGCCAGCAGCCATCTGGGACTAGCGGGGGCCACCGGGGAGCTGTTTTTT.

V is TRBV4-2 and J is TRBJ2-3, with 7 bases lining up with TRBD2. The V segment lost 4 bases and the J segment 5 bases; nucleotides outside the gene matches: 12. This CDR3 region has 16 residues. Germline loops: CDR1 LGHNA, CDR2 YNFKEQ. The CDR3 sequence is CASSPQKGLAVDTQYF. The CDR3 DNA reads as TGTGCCAGCAGCCCTCAAAAAGGGCTAGCGGTAGATACGCAGTATTTT.

This chain uses TRBV19 with TRBJ2-6; 9 bases fit TRBD1. The CDR3 spans 20 residues. Germline V CDR1 and CDR2: LNHDA, SQIVND (reference sequence). V shed 6 bases, J shed 0 bases, and the junction held 15 bases outside the gene matches. The CDR3 nucleotides read TGTGCCAGTAGCATATACTCGCCGGGACAGGGTACCTCTGGGGCCAACGTCCTGACTTTC. Translation: CASSIYSPGQGTSGANVLTF.

This chain links TRBV5-5 with TRBJ1-2, with TRBD1 identical over 7 bases. The CDR3 consists of 18 residues. V lost 0 bases and J lost 5; bases outside the gene matches: 16. CDR1 is SGHKS, CDR2 YYEKEE, per germline (reference sequence). The DNA of the CDR3 is TGTGCCAGCAGCTTGGGACAGGGTACCGGACCCGCGCGTTATGGCTACACCTTC. This codes for CASSLGQGTGPARYGYTF.

V usage is TRBV7-9 and J usage is TRBJ2-7; TRBD2 matches 8 bases. Germline V gene data show CDR1 as SEHNR and CDR2 as FQNEAQ (reference sequence). Losses at the gene ends were 4 bases for V and 2 bases for J; bases not matched to a gene: 7. This CDR3 contains 15 residues. The CDR3 is CASSSAAGGPYEQYF. The CDR3 nucleotides read TGTGCCAGCAGCTCAGCTGCGGGGGGCCCCTACGAGCAGTACTTC.

The chain's CDR3 is CATRAGPGNEQFF. CDR3 bases: TGTGCCACCCGGGCGGGGCCGGGCAATGAGCAGTTCTTC. The chain uses TRBV24-1 and TRBJ2-1, with a weak D call TRBD2 (6 bases). Germline V gives CDR1 KGHDR, CDR2 SFDVKD. V shed 9 bases and J shed 6 bases, with 14 bases lying between them. This CDR3 is 13 amino acids long.

The chain employs TRBV24-1 and TRBJ1-1, with TRBD1 matching over 7 bases. Germline CDR1 and CDR2: KGHDR and SFDVKD. The length of the CDR3 is 13 residues. After removal of 11 bases from V and 1 base from J, the junction contained 6 bases not matched to a gene. CDR3 residues: CAIMNRGNTEAFF. The CDR3 bases are TGTGCCATAATGAACAGGGGGAACACTGAAGCTTTCTTT.

The chain links TRBV12-3 or TRBV12-4 to TRBJ1-1, with D uncertain. Trimming cost V 5 bases and J 1 base, with 8 bases left between them. The CDR3 runs to 13 residues. The CDR3 loop reads CASSAPGNTEAFF. DNA for the CDR3: TGTGCCAGCAGTGCGCCGGGGAACACTGAAGCTTTCTTT.

The rearrangement links TRBV19 to TRBJ1-1; D is undetermined. The V end lost 5 bases, the J end lost 0 bases, and 10 bases lay between the germline ends. CDR3 length: 14 amino acids. Germline values: CDR1 LNHDA, CDR2 SQIVND (reference sequence). Written as DNA, the CDR3 is TGTGCCAGTAGTTTTGGAGTGGTGAACACTGAAGCTTTCTTT. It codes for CASSFGVVNTEAFF.

The rearrangement uses TRBV27 and TRBJ1-5; the D gene is possibly TRBD1 (6 bases). CDR1 MNHEY and CDR2 SMNVEV come from the germline V gene (reference sequence). V shed 6 bases and J shed 0 bases, with 24 bases lying between them. The CDR3 has 19 amino acids. As DNA, the CDR3 is TGTGCCAGCAGCCCGCTAGGGGTCCAGGGGCTAGGTAGCAATCAGCCCCAGCATTTT. It specifies CASSPLGVQGLGSNQPQHF.

In this sample, this clone turned up once. V is TRBV19 and J is TRBJ1-2, with D possibly being TRBD1 (6 bases). The CDR3 consists of 12 residues. V lost 7 bases, J lost 8 bases, and 14 bases lay in between. Germline CDR1 and CDR2: LNHDA and SQIVND (reference sequence). CDR3 nucleotides: TGTGCCAGTACCAATACAGGGTTGGGCTACACCTTC. Amino acids: CASTNTGLGYTF.

The gene calls are TRBV4-1 and TRBJ1-6; D gene unclear. V was pared by 1 base and J by 7 bases, with 17 bases between. Germline V gene data show CDR1 as MGHRA and CDR2 as YSYEKL. The CDR3 length is 17 residues. CDR3 nucleotides: TGCGCCAGCAGCCAAGTAGAGGTCCCGGGATCCAATTCACCCCTCCACTTT. Translation: CASSQVEVPGSNSPLHF.

The chain links TRBV7-9 to TRBJ1-1, with D unresolved. The CDR3 extends over 15 amino acids. Germline V CDR1 and CDR2: SEHNR, FQNEAQ (reference sequence). Trimming removed 3 bases from V and 1 base from J, with 12 bases in between. This CDR3 reads CASSFPGRGNTEAFF. CDR3 coding DNA: TGTGCCAGCAGCTTCCCCGGGAGAGGGAACACTGAAGCTTTCTTT. The whole variable domain, remainder taken from reference TRBV7-9 and TRBJ1-1, is DTGVSQNPRHKITKRGQNVTFRCDPISEHNRLYWYRQTLGQGPEFLTYFQNEAQLEKSRLLSDRFSAERPKGSFSTLEIQRTEQGDSAMYLCASSFPGRGNTEAFFGQGTRLTVV.

This chain connects TRBV11-2 to TRBJ2-2; D possibly corresponds to TRBD1 (5 bases). The CDR3 runs 15 residues. Between the trimmed V and J ends, which lost 5 bases and 2 bases, there was a span of 12 bases. CDR1 and CDR2 (germline): SGHAT, FQNNGV. CDR3: CASSPPGSNTGELFF. The CDR3 coding sequence is TGTGCCAGCAGCCCCCCAGGGTCTAACACCGGGGAGCTGTTTTTT. The full variable domain, completed using reference TRBV11-2 and TRBJ2-2, is EAGVAQSPRYKIIEKRQSVAFWCNPISGHATLYWYQQILGQGPKLLIQFQNNGVVDDSQLPKDRFSAERLKGVDSTLKIQPAKLEDSAVYLCASSPPGSNTGELFFGEGSRLTVL.

CDR3 nucleotide sequence: TGTGCCTGGAGTGAGGGACACGAACCCTATGGCTACACCTTC. Its protein product is CAWSEGHEPYGYTF. V is TRBV30 and J is TRBJ1-2; perhaps TRBD1 as D (6 bases). The ends were cut back, 1 base at V and 4 bases at J, with 13 bases in the middle. There are 14 residues in the CDR3. Germline CDR1 and CDR2: GTSNPN and SVGIG (reference sequence).

This chain uses TRBV28 with TRBJ2-2, with 11 bases lining up with TRBD2. The CDR3 covers 17 residues. V dropped 8 bases and J dropped 5; count of bases not matched to a gene: 13. Germline V CDR1 and CDR2: MDHEN, SYDVKM. The CDR3 DNA follows: TGTGCCAGCTCCAGCCCCCGGACTAGCGGGCGTACCGGGGAGCTGTTTTTT. Translated, it gives CASSSPRTSGRTGELFF.

The chain has TRBV27 and TRBJ1-1, with TRBD1 as a possible D gene (5 bases). The CDR3 extends over 14 amino acids. CDR1 is MNHEY, CDR2 SMNVEV, per germline (reference sequence). The ends were cut back, 6 bases at V and 1 base at J, with 12 bases in the middle. The CDR3 spells CASSPGGWNTEAFF. Written as DNA, the CDR3 is TGTGCCAGCAGCCCGGGGGGGTGGAACACTGAAGCTTTCTTT.

This clone came up once. The V call is TRBV10-2, the J call TRBJ1-1, with TRBD1 as a possible D gene (5 bases). The V gene's germline CDR1 is WSHSY and CDR2 SAAADI. V shed 7 bases and J shed 5 bases, with 14 bases lying between them. The CDR3 spans 13 residues. The DNA for the CDR3 is TGCGCCAGCAACGACCTGCCAGGGACTGAAGCTTTCTTT. Translation gives CASNDLPGTEAFF.